This entry features one TCR beta chain sequence. These data originate in a study of blood T cell repertoires in COVID-19. Measured with immunoSEQ multiplex PCR; TCRdb has only the in-frame clones, and not every one. Of approximately 270,000 clones in the sample, under 85% are singletons; the top ten hold 0.87%. This CDR3 is built from 15 residues. Germline V gives CDR1 MRHNA, CDR2 SNTAGT. Trimming removed 4 bases at V and 5 bases at J, with 15 bases between. Sequencing was carried out using peripheral blood. V gene TRBV6-4 combines with J gene TRBJ2-1, with a possible D match to TRBD2 (6 bases). This TCR was sampled from a human donor with COVID-19, enrolled during active disease. The donor label of this sample is uncertain. The CDR3 loop reads CASSVLRLGNNEQFF. The CDR3, as DNA: TGTGCCAGCAGTGTCCTTAGACTAGGGAACAATGAGCAGTTCTTC.